This paragraph covers one T cell receptor beta chain sequence. Antigen unknown. CDR3 size: 14 residues. The germline V and J ends were trimmed by 2 bases and 4 bases, with 9 bases remaining between them. Germline V gene data show CDR1 as SGHVS and CDR2 as FNYEAQ. This entry is derived from a study of OX40 agonist ivuxolimab in advanced cancers. Whole-study context: Enrollees could have had prior anti-PD-1, anti-PD-L1 or anti-CTLA-4 therapy, which approximately 38% had received. Overall study results and limits: Relative to CD4+ cells, CD8+ T cells on average had more expanded clones. Dose levels from 0.1 to 3.0 mg/kg saw CD4+ and CD8+ blood T cells expand clonally by week 6.

Profiled with immunoSEQ multiplex PCR; TCRdb holds only in-frame clones, not every one. The sample shows about 100,000 clones, about 91% of them seen only once. This sequence joins TRBV7-6 and TRBJ2-1, with D possibly TRBD2 on 5 matching bases. Sequencing was performed on CD4+ or CD8+ T cells sorted from blood, taken in a trial of the OX40 agonist ivuxolimab. This TCR was recovered from an adult with an advanced solid tumor such as melanoma, head and neck, liver or kidney cancer. The CDR3 DNA follows: TGTGCCAGCAGCTTAAACCCGGGGTACAATGAGCAGTTCTTC. Encoded protein: CASSLNPGYNEQFF.